These T cell receptor beta chains were read from a single sample in a study of CD8 T cells in ankylosing spondylitis. MiXCR, applied by TCRdb to the 5' RACE reads, yields one record per CDR3 protein. The data show around 340,000 distinct CDR3 sequences, around 15% seen once. Sequenced input: blood, either unsorted or a sorted T cell fraction (not recorded which). The receptors originated from a male donor with ankylosing spondylitis or in good health (not recorded which). Each CDR3 is given with its conserved first and last residue. D genes are given only for firm matches. The size of a clone is reported for some rows only, either as once, few or many, or as a class for expanded clones.

-	-	TRBJ1-2	TRBV20-1	TGCAGTGCTAGAGTCAGCGGCCCGGGGGCGGGTGGCTACACCTTC	CSARVSGPGAGGYTF
-	many	TRBJ1-4	TRBV5-6	TGTGCCAGCAGCCAGGGAGTTCCCCATGAAAAACTGTTTTTT	CASSQGVPHEKLFF
-	-	TRBJ1-6	TRBV12-3/TRBV12-4	TGTGCCAGCAGTTTACGCCCAGGCGTCTCACCCCTCCACTTT	CASSLRPGVSPLHF
-	few	TRBJ2-6	TRBV4-2	TGTGCCAGCAGCCAAGGACACTTGAGAAGCTATGGGGCCAACGTCCTGACTTTC	CASSQGHLRSYGANVLTF
-	many	TRBJ2-5	TRBV20-1	TGCAGTGCTAGTTTGGTAACAGGGGAGGGCCAAGAGACCCAGTACTTC	CSASLVTGEGQETQYF
-	-	TRBJ2-7	TRBV5-1	TGCGCCAGCAGCGCCGGACCCGGCGGCGAGCAGTACTTC	CASSAGPGGEQYF
-	few	TRBJ2-1	TRBV20-1	TGCAGTGCACCTCGGGACCCTAGGGGCAATGAGCAGTTCTTC	CSAPRDPRGNEQFF
TRBD1	once	TRBJ2-7	TRBV4-2	TGTGCCAGCAGCAAACCTGGCGGGACAGGGGACCCTTACGAGCAGTACTTC	CASSKPGGTGDPYEQYF
-	-	TRBJ2-7	TRBV25-1	TGTGCCAGCAGTGAATGGGGGGGCAACGAGCAGTACTTC	CASSEWGGNEQYF
-	-	TRBJ2-3	TRBV20-1	TGCAGTGCTAGAGACTTCACAGGGAAACCTAGCACAGATACGCAGTATTTT	CSARDFTGKPSTDTQYF
-	many	TRBJ1-2	TRBV12-3/TRBV12-4	TGTGCCAGCAGTTTAGAGGGTTCCTATGGCTACACCTTC	CASSLEGSYGYTF
-	many	TRBJ1-1	TRBV4-1	TGCGCCAGCAGCCAACCTACTGAGGGAACTGAAGCTTTCTTT	CASSQPTEGTEAFF
-	few	TRBJ2-2	TRBV5-1	TGCGCCAGCAGCCCCGACGCCTGGGACACCGGGGAGCTGTTTTTT	CASSPDAWDTGELFF
TRBD1	few	TRBJ1-2	TRBV5-1	TGCGCCAGCAGCTTTGACAGGGGCAACGGCTACACCTTC	CASSFDRGNGYTF
-	many	TRBJ1-2	TRBV4-2	TGTGCCAGCAGCCAAGTTCGCGGAGGTGGCTACACCTTC	CASSQVRGGGYTF
TRBD1	few	TRBJ2-5	TRBV5-4	TGTGCCAGCAGCTCGCCTTACAGGGGAGTCCAAGAGACCCAGTACTTC	CASSSPYRGVQETQYF
TRBD2	many	TRBJ2-7	TRBV5-1	TGCGCCAGCAGCTTTAGCGGGGGGGCCTACGAGCAGTACTTC	CASSFSGGAYEQYF
TRBD2	-	TRBJ2-1	TRBV7-2	TGTGCCAGCAGCTTAAGGCGGGAGGGGTATGGTGAGCAGTTCTTC	CASSLRREGYGEQFF
TRBD2	-	TRBJ2-1	TRBV29-1	TGCAGCGTTGGAGGACGGCGGGAGGGAACCTACAATGAGCAGTTCTTC	CSVGGRREGTYNEQFF
TRBD2	few	TRBJ2-1	TRBV12-3/TRBV12-4	TGTGCCAGCAGTCCACCCGGACTAGCGGGCCGCAATGAGCAGTTCTTC	CASSPPGLAGRNEQFF
-	few	TRBJ1-1	TRBV20-1	TGCAGTGCTAGTGGGGTTTCACAGGGCAAGACTTTCTTT	CSASGVSQGKTFF
TRBD1	-	TRBJ2-7	TRBV29-1	TGCAGCGCTACAGGGGGGATGGGCTACGAGCAGTACTTC	CSATGGMGYEQYF
-	few	TRBJ1-6	TRBV7-9	TGTGCCAGCAGCGCGAGGGGGGGCTCCTATAATTCACCCCTCCACTTT	CASSARGGSYNSPLHF
TRBD1	-	TRBJ1-2	TRBV10-2	TGCGCCAGCAGTGAGTCGGGACAGAACTATGGCTACACCTTC	CASSESGQNYGYTF
-	-	TRBJ2-7	TRBV12-5	TGTGCTAGTGGTTTGATGGGACTCGTGCAGTACTTC	CASGLMGLVQYF
-	-	TRBJ1-5	TRBV20-1	TGCAGTGCTAGGTCACCCAATCAGCCCCAGCATTTT	CSARSPNQPQHF
TRBD2	few	TRBJ2-1	TRBV12-3/TRBV12-4	TGTGCCAGCAGTTCCCCGGCTAGCGGGAGGGCCGTTGGTGAGCAGTTCTTC	CASSSPASGRAVGEQFF
-	few	TRBJ2-7	TRBV5-1	TGCGCCAGCAGCCCCGGAGGCACCGGGGGTTACGAGCAGTACTTC	CASSPGGTGGYEQYF
TRBD1	-	TRBJ1-5	TRBV2	TGTGCCAGCAGTGGACCCGACAGGGTAAATCAGCCCCAGCATTTT	CASSGPDRVNQPQHF
TRBD2	few	TRBJ2-2	TRBV11-3	TGTGCCAGCAGCCTAACATGGGAGGGTAGGGACACCGGGGAGCTGTTTTTT	CASSLTWEGRDTGELFF
-	few	TRBJ1-6	TRBV6-1	TGTGCCAGCAGTGAAGGCAGGGGAAATTCACCCCTCCACTTT	CASSEGRGNSPLHF
TRBD2	-	TRBJ2-5	TRBV20-1	TGCAGTGCTGATGGACTAGCGGGGGGAAGGCGAGAGACCCAGTACTTC	CSADGLAGGRRETQYF
-	-	TRBJ2-7	TRBV5-1	TGCGCCAGCAGCTTCGCCGGGCGGGATGCCCGGTACGAGCAGTACTTC	CASSFAGRDARYEQYF
-	-	TRBJ2-7	TRBV7-6	TGTGCCAGCAGCTTACTCACCATCTCCTACGAGCAGTACTTC	CASSLLTISYEQYF
-	few	TRBJ2-1	TRBV24-1	TGTGCCACCAGTGCTTCAGGGGAAGGAGGGAGCTCCTACAATGAGCAGTTCTTC	CATSASGEGGSSYNEQFF
-	-	TRBJ1-2	TRBV21-1	TGTGCCAGCAGCACGCCAAGACAGGGCGATGGCTACACCTTC	CASSTPRQGDGYTF
TRBD2	few	TRBJ2-1	TRBV5-1	TGCGCCAGCAGCTCGGCTAGCGGGAGGCCTGGAGGGGCGCAGTTCTTC	CASSSASGRPGGAQFF
TRBD1	-	TRBJ2-3	TRBV10-3	TGTGCCATCAGCGGACAGGGGGCCTATACTGATACGCAGTATTTT	CAISGQGAYTDTQYF
TRBD2	-	TRBJ2-7	TRBV4-2	TGTGCCAGCAGCCAAGATCAGGACCGGGGGGTATACGAGCAGTACTTC	CASSQDQDRGVYEQYF
TRBD2	few	TRBJ2-1	TRBV27	TGTGCCAGCGGTAGAAGCGGGAGAGGAAATGAGCAGTTCTTC	CASGRSGRGNEQFF
-	few	TRBJ2-1	TRBV7-6	TGTGCCAGCAGCTTAGTTCAGGCGGCCTACAATGAGCAGTTCTTC	CASSLVQAAYNEQFF
-	few	TRBJ1-2	TRBV5-1	TGCGCCAGCAGCTTGGTTCCAGGGGCGGGTGGCTACACCTTC	CASSLVPGAGGYTF
TRBD1	-	TRBJ2-3	TRBV4-2	TGTGCCAGCAGCCAAGATAGGGGGACAGGGTATCCAGATACGCAGTATTTT	CASSQDRGTGYPDTQYF
TRBD1	-	TRBJ2-1	TRBV5-1	TGCGCCAGCAGCTTGGAGGCAGGGGGATATGAGCAGTTCTTC	CASSLEAGGYEQFF
-	many	TRBJ2-3	TRBV4-1	TGCGCCAGCAGCCAAGATTGGGGGGCAACAGATACGCAGTATTTT	CASSQDWGATDTQYF
-	few	TRBJ1-1	TRBV7-2	TGTGCCAGCAGCTTAGATCGGGGTCCTGAAGCTTTCTTT	CASSLDRGPEAFF
-	few	TRBJ2-1	TRBV7-2	TGTGCCAGCAGCTCTTCCGGGCCTGTCGCCAATGAGCAGTTCTTC	CASSSSGPVANEQFF
-	few	TRBJ2-3	TRBV29-1	TGCAGCGCACCAGGACAGTCCACAGATACGCAGTATTTT	CSAPGQSTDTQYF